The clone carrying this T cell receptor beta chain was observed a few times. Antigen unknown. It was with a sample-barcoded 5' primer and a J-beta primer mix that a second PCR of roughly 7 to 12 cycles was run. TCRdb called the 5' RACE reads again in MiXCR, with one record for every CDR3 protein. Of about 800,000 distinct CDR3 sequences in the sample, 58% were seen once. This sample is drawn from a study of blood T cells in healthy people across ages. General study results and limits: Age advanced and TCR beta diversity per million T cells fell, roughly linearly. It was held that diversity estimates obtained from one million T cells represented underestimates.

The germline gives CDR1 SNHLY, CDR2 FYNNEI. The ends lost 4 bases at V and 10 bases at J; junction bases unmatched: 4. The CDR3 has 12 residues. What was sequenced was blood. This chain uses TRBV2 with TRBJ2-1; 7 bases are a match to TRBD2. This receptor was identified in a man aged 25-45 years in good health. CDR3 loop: CASSGDGREQFF. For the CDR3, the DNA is TGTGCCAGCAGTGGGGACGGGAGGGAGCAGTTCTTC.